This record concerns one T cell receptor beta chain sequence. Antigen: not known. The record originates from a study of blood T cells in healthy people across ages. General observations from the study: Per million T cells, TCR beta diversity dropped roughly linearly as age increased. Donors of long life had a larger count of naive CD4+ cells and greater diversity than aged donors.

The use of a sample-barcoded 5' primer and a J-beta primer mix characterized a second PCR of 7 to 11 cycles. Per-sample output comprised a minimum of 2.5 million paired-end reads containing CDR3. One entry per CDR3 protein, called by TCRdb with MiXCR from the 5' RACE reads. This sample has around 1.5 million distinct CDR3 sequences, with around 36% found just once. Peripheral blood, around 10 milliliters per donor, was collected. Trimming left V 1 base short and J 4 bases short, with 11 bases between. The CDR3 covers 14 residues. Germline V lookup: CDR1 SGHDT, CDR2 YYEEEE. This receptor was identified in a woman aged 25-40 years in good health. The chain links TRBV5-6 to TRBJ1-2; D gene ambiguous. Specimen: blood. This chain's CDR3 is CASSLRQDVYGYTF. The CDR3 nucleotides read TGTGCCAGCAGCTTGAGGCAGGATGTCTATGGCTACACCTTC.